Sequencing of this TCR beta chain was carried out in a study of beta chain features in type 1 diabetes. Of the isolated RNA, all was reverse transcribed, and so the sequenced material was expressed TCRB transcripts. Using immunoSEQ multiplex PCR, the repertoire was profiled, and TCRdb retains in-frame clones only, with some absent. The top ten clones hold 0.44% of a sample with nearly 350,000 clones, 8% of them seen once. Only a few counts were recorded for this clone. The receptor's source is a young woman in good health. Sequenced: central memory CD4+ T cells from blood.

CDR3 nucleotide sequence: TGTGCCAGCAGTTCCCAGCGGGGTGAGCAGTTCTTC. Translated: CASSSQRGEQFF. The chain joins TRBV2 to TRBJ2-1, with 7 bases that match TRBD2. V shed 5 bases and J 9 bases; nucleotides not matched to a gene: 4. Germline assignment: CDR1 SNHLY and CDR2 FYNNEI. This CDR3 spans 12 amino acids.